This T cell receptor (beta chain) stems from a study of post-analysis software for immune sequencing data. A word on this clonotype: Its specificity is not known.

Study results and limitations: Five or six TRBV segments were significantly more frequent in patients than in controls. TRBV5-6, TRBV5-1 and TRBV20-1 were among these segments.

Unique molecular identifiers tagged the TCR beta cDNA libraries. Out of 1 to 10 million T cells, about 460,000 cDNA molecules were generated. One entry per CDR3 protein results from TCRdb running MiXCR on the PCR reads. The sample yields fewer than 850,000 distinct CDR3 sequences, about 45% seen once. The CDR3 is made up of 18 amino acids. Germline V gene lookup returns CDR1 MNHEY and CDR2 SMNVEV (reference sequence). V shed 2 bases and J shed 5 bases, with 21 bases lying between them. This clonotype was obtained from a girl between 5 and 17 years old with multiple sclerosis. The V call is TRBV27, the J call TRBJ1-4; D not resolved. Sample: blood. The CDR3 loop reads CASSLVGPAANGNEKLFF. The DNA of the CDR3 is TGTGCCAGCAGTTTAGTAGGGCCAGCCGCGAACGGGAATGAAAAACTGTTTTTT.